The 21 T cell receptor beta chains below all came from one sample that was sequenced in a study of T cells after posttransplantation cyclophosphamide. Repertoires were generated with immunoSEQ multiplex PCR, while TCRdb's copy carries only in-frame clones and drops some. The data hold roughly 30,000 clones, with roughly 90% observed a single time. Specimen: PBMCs. Receptors were obtained from a middle-aged woman with a blood cancer, CMV-positive, and with a related stem cell donor.

This clone occurred once. V usage is TRBV29-1 and J usage is TRBJ1-1; D uncertain. CDR1 is SQVTM and CDR2 is ANQGSEA in the germline V gene. The V gene lost 4 bases and the J gene lost 1 base, with 7 bases spanning the gap. The length of the CDR3 is 12 residues. CDR3 DNA sequence: TGCAGCGTTGTTCCCGGGAACACTGAAGCTTTCTTT. This translates into CSVVPGNTEAFF.

This CDR3 is CASSYSLGVGTDEQFF. CDR3 sequence (DNA): TGTGCCAGCAGTTACTCTCTTGGTGTCGGTACGGATGAGCAGTTCTTC. The chain links TRBV6-5 to TRBJ2-1, with D uncertain. There are 16 residues in the CDR3. Per germline, CDR1 MNHEY and CDR2 SVGAGI. V lost 0 bases and J lost 8, with 17 bases in between.

This rearrangement joins TRBV7-6 to TRBJ2-7, with 7 positions matching TRBD1. The V segment lost 6 bases and the J segment 2 bases; nucleotides outside the gene matches: 7. The CDR3 loop spans 14 amino acids. The germline CDR1 and CDR2 sequences are SGHVS and FNYEAQ. The DNA for the CDR3 is TGTGCCAGCAGTCCCCGACAGGGCCCCTACGAGCAGTACTTC. The encoded protein is CASSPRQGPYEQYF.

The genes are TRBV5-5 and TRBJ2-2; 9 bases are a match to TRBD1. This CDR3 comprises 17 residues. CDR1 SGHKS and CDR2 YYEKEE come from the germline V gene (reference sequence). After removal of 3 bases from V and 2 bases from J, the junction contained 8 bases not matched to a gene. CDR3 protein: CASSWVHRGLNTGELFF. The CDR3 DNA is TGTGCCAGCAGCTGGGTGCACAGGGGGCTAAACACCGGGGAGCTGTTTTTT.

The gene calls are TRBV7-3 and TRBJ2-3, with TRBD1 identical over 7 bases. Per the germline V gene, CDR1 is SGHTA and CDR2 is FQGTGA. The CDR3 extends over 16 amino acids. The V gene end was trimmed by 2 bases and the J gene end by 4 bases; junction bases not matched to a gene: 9. The CDR3 DNA sequence: TGTGCCAGCAGCTTAGATCAGGGGGTGTTCGCAGATACGCAGTATTTT. Translating it yields CASSLDQGVFADTQYF.

This sequence joins TRBV10-3 and TRBJ1-1, with a possible D match to TRBD1 (6 bases). V was clipped by 5 bases and J by 5 bases, with 18 bases between them. Germline-derived CDR1 and CDR2 are ENHRY and SYGVKD. CDR3 length equals 15 residues. The CDR3 nucleotides read TGTGCCATCAGTCCTGGGGGGGCCCAACAGACTGAAGCTTTCTTT. This sequence encodes CAISPGGAQQTEAFF.

This clone has a single count. The chain has TRBV6-1 and TRBJ2-2, with 7 bases that match TRBD1. Germline CDR1 MNHNS, CDR2 SASEGT. V lost 10 bases to trimming and J lost 7 bases; unmatched junction nucleotides: 12. The CDR3 runs to 14 residues. The CDR3 loop reads CATTITQGSGELFF. The CDR3 DNA reads as TGTGCCACGACAATTACACAGGGGAGCGGGGAGCTGTTTTTT.

The DNA of the CDR3 is TGTGCCAGCAGCTTGGACCAGGGAAACACTGAAGCTTTCTTT. This sequence encodes CASSLDQGNTEAFF. The V gene is TRBV5-4, the J gene TRBJ1-1; perhaps TRBD1 as D (5 bases). The CDR3 length is 14 residues. Per the germline V gene, CDR1 is SGHNT and CDR2 is YYREEE (reference sequence). Trimming stripped 0 bases from V and 2 bases from J, with 8 bases between.

The CDR3 coding sequence is TGTGCCAGCAGCCCGACCCAGCTCCGGACAGAGTATAGCAATCAGCCCCAGCATTTT. Protein: CASSPTQLRTEYSNQPQHF. This rearrangement joins TRBV11-3 to TRBJ1-5; possibly TRBD1 for D (6 bases). Germline values: CDR1 SGHNT, CDR2 YENEEA. The CDR3 spans 19 residues. Trimming shortened V by 5 bases and J by 0 bases, and 23 bases separated the two germline ends.

V and J are TRBV6-5 and TRBJ1-1; 7 nucleotides line up with TRBD1. V trimming: 6 bases; J trimming: 5 bases; junction bases outside the gene matches: 9. The CDR3 extends over 14 amino acids. Germline CDR1 is MNHEY and CDR2 is SVGAGI. Here the CDR3 reads CASRARGKGTEAFF. The CDR3 coding sequence is TGTGCCAGCAGAGCCAGGGGGAAGGGGACTGAAGCTTTCTTT.

The V call is TRBV11-2, the J call TRBJ2-7; 7 bases agree with TRBD2. Germline lookup yields CDR1 SGHAT and CDR2 FQNNGV. The CDR3 has 16 residues. The ends lost 5 bases at V and 0 bases at J; junction bases unmatched: 10. CDR3 DNA sequence: TGTGCCAGCAGCGCACAGACTAGCCGATTCTCCTACGAGCAGTACTTC. Translated, it gives CASSAQTSRFSYEQYF.

This chain joins TRBV9 and TRBJ1-3; 8 bases fit TRBD1. CDR3 length: 14 amino acids. CDR1 is SGDLS, CDR2 YYNGEE, per germline. V was clipped by 0 bases and J by 8 bases; unmatched bases: 4. The CDR3 DNA sequence: TGTGCCAGCAGCGTAGGGACAGGGCTCCACACCATATATTTT. The encoded protein is CASSVGTGLHTIYF. Combining the CDR3 with reference TRBV9 and TRBJ1-3 gives the whole variable domain DSGVTQTPKHLITATGQRVTLRCSPRSGDLSVYWYQQSLDQGLQFLIQYYNGEERAKGNILERFSAQQFPDLHSELNLSSLELGDSALYFCASSVGTGLHTIYFGEGSWLTVV.

Details on this clone: Within the sample, other DNA sequences also encode this same CDR3. This rearrangement joins TRBV7-8 to TRBJ1-6; maybe TRBD1 (6 bases). This CDR3 is built from 20 residues. Germline CDR1 and CDR2: SGHVS and FQNEAQ. V was trimmed by 5 bases and J by 6 bases, leaving 29 bases between them. CDR3 sequence (DNA): TGTGCCAGCAGCCTGCGAAACAGGGACCTCTGGGACCCCCTTAATTCACCCCTCCACTTT. Amino acids: CASSLRNRDLWDPLNSPLHF.

This clone showed up just once. The chain uses TRBV29-1 and TRBJ2-2, with 9 bases that match TRBD1. Looked up from germline, CDR1 is SQVTM and CDR2 is ANQGSEA. Trimming cost V 5 bases and J 5 bases; bases outside gene matches: 12. There are 16 residues in the CDR3. Written as DNA, the CDR3 is TGCAGCGTTCCCAGACAGGGGGGAGCCGGTACCGGGGAGCTGTTTTTT. This sequence encodes CSVPRQGGAGTGELFF.

This clone was counted once. This chain uses TRBV6-5 with TRBJ1-6, with 8 bases fitting TRBD1. V lost 4 bases to trimming and J lost 3 bases; unmatched junction nucleotides: 5. Germline assignment: CDR1 MNHEY and CDR2 SVGAGI. This CDR3 spans 16 amino acids. DNA for the CDR3: TGTGCCAGCAGTTCGGACAGGGAACTCTATAATTCACCCCTCCACTTT. It specifies CASSSDRELYNSPLHF.

V usage is TRBV7-2 and J usage is TRBJ2-7; a weak D match, TRBD2 (6 bases). Trimming stripped 6 bases from V and 4 bases from J, with 22 bases between. CDR1 and CDR2 (germline): SGHTA, FQGNSA. The CDR3 runs 16 residues. CDR3 DNA: TGTGCCAGCAGTAAACTCCCCGGGACTGTAGAGTACGAGCAGTACTTC. Encoded protein: CASSKLPGTVEYEQYF.

V usage is TRBV4-1 and J usage is TRBJ1-5; possibly TRBD1 for D (6 bases). V gave up 4 bases and J gave up 3 bases, with 13 bases separating them. Germline-derived CDR1 and CDR2 are MGHRA and YSYEKL. There are 15 residues in the CDR3. For the CDR3, the DNA is TGCGCCAGCAGCCCCTCGCTGGGGGCCAATCAGCCCCAGCATTTT. This translates into CASSPSLGANQPQHF.

This chain joins TRBV4-2 and TRBJ1-2; possibly TRBD1 for D (5 bases). Trimming removed 0 bases from V and 6 bases from J, with 14 bases in between. Germline V gene lookup returns CDR1 LGHNA and CDR2 YNFKEQ. CDR3 length: 15 residues. The CDR3 nucleotides read TGTGCCAGCAGCCAAGAAGGGGTTGTAGCACATGGCTACACCTTC. It yields the protein CASSQEGVVAHGYTF.

The chain is built from TRBV5-1 and TRBJ2-1; TRBD1 matches 9 bases. V lost 0 bases and J lost 9; bases outside the gene matches: 10. CDR3 length: 16 amino acids. CDR1 SGHRS and CDR2 YFSETQ come from the germline V gene. In DNA, the CDR3 is TGCGCCAGCAGCTTGGAGGACAGGGGATTAGGATTTGAGCAGTTCTTC. This gives the protein CASSLEDRGLGFEQFF.

J is TRBJ2-1 and V is TRBV11-2; 9 nucleotides agree with TRBD1. The germline gives CDR1 SGHAT, CDR2 FQNNGV. After removal of 5 bases from V and 6 bases from J, the junction contained 14 bases not matched to a gene. The CDR3 extends over 17 amino acids. The chain's CDR3 is CASSRERTGAGGNEQFF. CDR3 nucleotide sequence: TGTGCCAGCAGCCGAGAGAGGACAGGGGCTGGGGGCAATGAGCAGTTCTTC.

The chain employs TRBV27 and TRBJ2-7; D is unclear. CDR1 and CDR2 from the germline V gene are MNHEY and SMNVEV (reference sequence). This CDR3 is built from 11 residues. The V and J ends lost 6 bases and 5 bases respectively, with 8 bases between them. In DNA, the CDR3 is TGTGCCAGCAGGTCTCCTAACGAGCAGTACTTC. Its protein product is CASRSPNEQYF.